Shown below are 9 T cell receptor beta chains from a single sample sequenced in a study of OX40 agonist ivuxolimab in advanced cancers. Generated by immunoSEQ multiplex PCR, the TCRdb table keeps only in-frame clones and is missing some. Counted here are some 19,000 clones, about 89% occurring once; the ten biggest clones make up roughly 34%. Sample: CD4+ or CD8+ T cells sorted from blood, taken in a trial of the OX40 agonist ivuxolimab. These receptors were collected from an adult with an advanced solid tumor such as melanoma, head and neck, liver or kidney cancer.

CDR3 amino acids: CASSAGSGTGDYEQYF. CDR3 coding DNA: TGTGCCAGCAGCGCGGGATCCGGGACAGGGGACTACGAGCAGTACTTC. The chain joins TRBV9 to TRBJ2-7; 10 bases align to TRBD1. Losses at the gene ends were 3 bases for V and 3 bases for J; bases not matched to a gene: 9. The CDR3 consists of 16 residues. The germline CDR1 and CDR2 sequences are SGDLS and YYNGEE.

This clone has a single count. This chain connects TRBV27 to TRBJ1-2; no definite D call. The V and J ends lost 5 bases and 6 bases respectively, with 13 bases between them. The CDR3 consists of 13 residues. Germline CDR1 MNHEY, CDR2 SMNVEV (reference sequence). The CDR3 DNA follows: TGTGCCAGCAGTCCGGACCCAGAGGATGGCTACACCTTC. Translated: CASSPDPEDGYTF.

J is TRBJ1-1 and V is TRBV7-2, with a weak D call TRBD1 (6 bases). CDR3 length: 16 residues. The germline gives CDR1 SGHTA, CDR2 FQGNSA. Trimming cost V 2 bases and J 2 bases, with 15 bases left between them. Here the CDR3 DNA reads TGTGCCAGCAGCTTACAAGTGTGGACAGCAAACACTGAAGCTTTCTTT. Its translation: CASSLQVWTANTEAFF.

The rearrangement joins TRBV29-1 to TRBJ1-1; D remains ambiguous. Germline loops: CDR1 SQVTM, CDR2 ANQGSEA. V shed 2 bases and J shed 1 base, with 2 bases lying between them. The CDR3 contains 11 residues. The DNA for the CDR3 is TGCAGCGTTGAACAGAACACTGAAGCTTTCTTT. Protein: CSVEQNTEAFF.

V usage is TRBV7-9 and J usage is TRBJ2-7; tentative D call: TRBD2 (5 bases). The CDR3 is 17 residues long. Looked up from germline, CDR1 is SEHNR and CDR2 is FQNEAQ (reference sequence). V lost 3 bases, J lost 6 bases, and 24 bases lay in between. CDR3: CASSFPTGGFISFEQYF. CDR3 DNA sequence: TGTGCCAGCAGCTTCCCGACGGGCGGGTTCATTTCATTCGAGCAGTACTTC. The entire variable domain, with the rest obtained from reference TRBV7-9 and TRBJ2-7, is as follows: DTGVSQNPRHKITKRGQNVTFRCDPISEHNRLYWYRQTLGQGPEFLTYFQNEAQLEKSRLLSDRFSAERPKGSFSTLEIQRTEQGDSAMYLCASSFPTGGFISFEQYFGPGTRLTVT.

This chain joins TRBV27 and TRBJ2-7; D gene ambiguous. Germline V lookup: CDR1 MNHEY, CDR2 SMNVEV (reference sequence). CDR3 size: 13 residues. V lost 8 bases to trimming and J lost 2 bases, with 13 bases between them. As DNA, the CDR3 is TGTGCCAGCTGGCGAGGCGGAACCTACGAGCAGTACTTC. Translation gives CASWRGGTYEQYF.

V and J are TRBV28 and TRBJ1-5; D call uncertain. This CDR3 region has 16 residues. Trimming stripped 1 base from V and 6 bases from J, with 16 bases between. The germline CDR1 and CDR2 sequences are MDHEN and SYDVKM. The CDR3 here is CASSLFADPGGQPQHF. CDR3 nucleotides: TGTGCCAGCAGTTTATTTGCGGACCCCGGTGGTCAGCCCCAGCATTTT.

The chain links TRBV7-9 to TRBJ2-1; tentatively, D is TRBD1 (6 bases). The CDR3 is 15 amino acids. Germline CDR1 and CDR2: SEHNR and FQNEAQ (reference sequence). Trimming took 7 bases from V and 8 from J, leaving 21 bases between them. CDR3 in DNA: TGTGCCAGCATCCATTCGAGGGGGACCCGCGATGAGCAGTTCTTC. Its protein is CASIHSRGTRDEQFF.

The gene calls are TRBV5-1 and TRBJ2-7; 7 bases match TRBD1. This CDR3 spans 13 amino acids. V lost 8 bases, J lost 7 bases, and 12 bases stayed unmatched. The germline CDR1 and CDR2 sequences are SGHRS and YFSETQ. CDR3 in amino acids: CARGGQTFGEQYF. In DNA form, the CDR3 reads TGCGCCAGAGGGGGACAGACCTTTGGAGAGCAGTACTTC.